Described below is a single TCR beta chain sequence and its context. What it binds is unknown. TCRdb's copy holds only in-frame clones and misses some; the assay was immunoSEQ multiplex PCR. The sample contains roughly 180,000 clones, around 72% of which appear only once. These data belong to a study of cytotoxic CD8 clonotypes in ibrutinib-treated CLL. Across the study: Enrolment comprised 10 to 11 relapsed/refractory and approximately 16 treatment-naive patients; under 18 were IGHV unmutated. An average of around 250,000 productive templates and some 100,000 productive rearrangements was obtained per sample. Study observations and caveats: Clonality rose at ibrutinib response, held steady in sustained remission, and fell toward baseline at progression.

The CDR3 spans 19 residues. CDR1 is SGDLS and CDR2 is YYNGEE in the germline V gene. With 4 bases removed from V and 0 bases from J, the gap between germline ends came to 20 bases. The gene calls are TRBV9 and TRBJ2-6; D may correspond to TRBD1 or TRBD2 (5 bases each). The sequencing used PBMCs, collected after 24 months of ibrutinib treatment. The source is a human donor with chronic lymphocytic leukemia. CDR3 nucleotide sequence: TGTGCCAGCAGCCCACAATCGGGGACGGCGAGCTCTGGGGCCAACGTCCTGACTTTC. Its protein is CASSPQSGTASSGANVLTF.